This T cell receptor (beta chain) was captured in a study of OX40 agonist ivuxolimab in advanced cancers. Clones were read by immunoSEQ multiplex PCR, and TCRdb kept only the in-frame ones, dropping some. The sample holds approximately 52,000 clones, over 80% seen once. There are 16 residues in the CDR3. The V and J ends lost 3 bases and 7 bases, in that order; junction bases with no gene match: 14. Germline CDR1 is SGDLS and CDR2 is YYNGEE. The chain joins TRBV9 to TRBJ2-7, with TRBD1 matching over 9 bases. The sequence came from an adult with an advanced solid tumor such as melanoma, head and neck, liver or kidney cancer. The sequenced sample was CD4+ or CD8+ T cells sorted from blood, obtained in a trial of the OX40 agonist ivuxolimab. The CDR3 loop is CASSGGVGTGFGEQYF. The CDR3 DNA reads as TGTGCCAGCAGCGGGGGGGTCGGGACAGGGTTTGGGGAGCAGTACTTC.